The rows below give T cell receptor beta chains drawn from one sample of a study of blood T cell repertoires in COVID-19. TCRdb's copy holds only in-frame clones and misses some; the assay was immunoSEQ multiplex PCR. In the table there are approximately 450,000 clones, 70% to 90% of which are singletons. The specimen was PBMCs or T cells enriched from blood (not recorded which). Receptor source: a woman younger than 30 with acute COVID-19. Both conserved end residues are part of each CDR3. Fields, in order: clone size, D gene, V gene, J gene, CDR3 protein, CDR3 DNA. D genes are given only for firm matches. A clone size is listed for some rows: how often the clone was seen (once, few, many), or a class if it is expanded.

>-|TRBD1|TRBV7-2|TRBJ2-5
CASSFTAGTGTGETQYF
TGTGCCAGCAGCTTCACCGCCGGGACAGGGACCGGAGAGACCCAGTACTTC
>-|-|TRBV2|TRBJ2-7
CASSRGQDQDEQYF
TGTGCCAGCAGCCGGGGTCAGGACCAGGACGAGCAGTACTTC
>-|-|TRBV10-3|TRBJ2-5
CAISDRGGLETQYF
TGTGCCATCAGTGATAGGGGGGGCCTAGAGACCCAGTACTTC
>once|-|TRBV27|TRBJ2-3
CASSGETTQYF
TGTGCCAGCAGTGGGGAGACTACGCAGTATTTT
>-|TRBD1|TRBV2|TRBJ2-2
CASTPTGTGAGELFF
TGTGCCAGCACCCCCACCGGGACAGGGGCCGGGGAGCTGTTTTTT
>-|TRBD1|TRBV7-9|TRBJ2-3
CASSFYRILGGQAPDTQYF
TGTGCCAGCAGCTTTTACCGCATTCTTGGGGGACAGGCCCCAGATACGCAGTATTTT
>-|-|TRBV7-9|TRBJ1-5
CASSLSRGYNQPQHF
TGTGCCAGCAGCTTGTCCAGGGGATACAATCAGCCCCAGCATTTT
>few|-|TRBV3-1/TRBV3-2|TRBJ1-4
CASSQLDSGPEKLFF
TGTGCCAGCAGCCAGCTGGACTCCGGTCCGGAAAAACTGTTTTTT
>-|TRBD2|TRBV4-1|TRBJ2-5
CASSQVRTSGRVGGFQETQYF
TGCGCCAGCAGCCAAGTCCGGACTAGCGGGAGGGTGGGAGGTTTCCAAGAGACCCAGTACTTC
>once|TRBD1|TRBV4-1|TRBJ2-2
CASSSGQLMPGELFF
TGCGCCAGCAGCTCGGGACAGCTCATGCCCGGGGAGCTGTTTTTT
>-|-|TRBV24-1|TRBJ2-2
CATRGQGKTGELFF
TGTGCCACCAGGGGGCAGGGGAAGACCGGGGAGCTGTTTTTT
>-|-|TRBV10-3|TRBJ2-7
CAIRVEGTYEQYF
TGTGCCATCAGGGTGGAGGGAACCTACGAGCAGTACTTC
>-|-|TRBV5-1|TRBJ1-1
CASSLTENTEAFF
TGCGCCAGCAGCTTGACAGAGAACACTGAAGCTTTCTTT
>-|TRBD1|TRBV14|TRBJ1-1
CASSRQGEGTEAFF
TGTGCCAGCAGCCGGCAGGGGGAAGGGACTGAAGCTTTCTTT
>few|-|TRBV6-2/TRBV6-3|TRBJ1-2
CASSYSRQTNYGYTF
TGTGCCAGCAGTTACTCTCGACAGACTAACTATGGCTACACCTTC
>-|-|TRBV6-5|TRBJ1-1
CASSYSPGNAEAFF
TGTGCCAGCAGTTACTCGCCAGGAAATGCTGAAGCTTTCTTT
>-|TRBD2|TRBV18|TRBJ2-1
CASSPRSTSGSDEQFF
TGTGCCAGCTCACCCCGTTCGACTAGCGGGAGCGATGAGCAGTTCTTC
>-|-|TRBV11-2|TRBJ1-1
CASSPLWEGANTEAFF
TGTGCCAGCAGCCCCCTTTGGGAGGGAGCGAACACTGAAGCTTTCTTT
>-|TRBD2|TRBV7-3|TRBJ2-2
CASSSSGGTGELFF
TGTGCCAGCAGCTCGAGCGGGGGCACCGGGGAGCTGTTTTTT
>-|TRBD1|TRBV19|TRBJ2-6
CASKTGTGANVLTF
TGTGCCAGTAAGACAGGGACTGGGGCCAACGTCCTGACTTTC
>-|-|TRBV3-1/TRBV3-2|TRBJ2-5
CASSQGLLQETQYF
TGTGCCAGCAGCCAAGGCCTACTCCAAGAGACCCAGTACTTC
>few|TRBD1|TRBV28|TRBJ1-1
CASSATGGMNTEAFF
TGTGCCAGCAGTGCCACAGGGGGGATGAACACTGAAGCTTTCTTT
>-|TRBD2|TRBV29-1|TRBJ2-1
CSVEGGDLDEQFF
TGCAGCGTTGAGGGGGGGGACTTGGATGAGCAGTTCTTC
>-|TRBD2|TRBV18|TRBJ2-7
CASSPTSGYEQYF
TGTGCCAGCTCACCTACTAGCGGCTACGAGCAGTACTTC
>once|TRBD2|TRBV12-5|TRBJ2-1
CASGSGTSGENEQFF
TGTGCTAGTGGTTCAGGGACTAGCGGAGAGAATGAGCAGTTCTTC
>-|-|TRBV30|TRBJ1-4
CAWAQGEEKLFF
TGTGCCTGGGCACAGGGAGAAGAAAAACTGTTTTTT
>-|TRBD1|TRBV9|TRBJ1-1
CASSVTVRGTEAFF
TGTGCCAGCAGCGTAACCGTCAGGGGGACTGAAGCTTTCTTT
>-|-|TRBV3-1/TRBV3-2|TRBJ1-4
CASSRQGSGNEKLFF
TGTGCCAGCAGCCGTCAGGGTTCTGGTAATGAAAAACTGTTTTTT
>-|-|TRBV5-6|TRBJ2-1
CASSRGEVWDNEQFF
TGTGCCAGCAGCCGAGGGGAGGTTTGGGACAATGAGCAGTTCTTC
>-|-|TRBV6-4|TRBJ2-2
CASSEVAGARTGELFF
TGTGCCAGCAGTGAGGTGGCGGGGGCACGGACCGGGGAGCTGTTTTTT
>-|-|TRBV5-4|TRBJ2-2
CASSFSRADGELFF
TGTGCCAGCAGCTTTTCCAGGGCCGACGGGGAGCTGTTTTTT
>-|-|TRBV19|TRBJ2-2
CASSTTGTTGELFF
TGTGCCAGTAGTACCACCGGGACAACCGGGGAGCTGTTTTTT
>few|TRBD1|TRBV15|TRBJ1-2
CATSSGTGHIAGGYTF
TGTGCCACCAGCAGTGGGACAGGCCATATCGCGGGTGGCTACACCTTC
>-|TRBD2|TRBV5-4|TRBJ2-7
CASSLRAGTTTYEQYF
TGTGCCAGCAGCTTAAGAGCCGGGACTACTACCTACGAGCAGTACTTC
>-|TRBD2|TRBV24-1|TRBJ2-1
CATSDGETSGTSSYNEQFF
TGTGCCACCAGTGATGGCGAGACTAGCGGAACGAGCTCCTACAATGAGCAGTTCTTC
>-|TRBD2|TRBV28|TRBJ2-3
CASSSAGAGADTQYF
TGTGCCAGCAGCTCAGCGGGAGCTGGCGCAGATACGCAGTATTTT
>-|TRBD1|TRBV5-1|TRBJ1-2
CASSRDRGADGYTF
TGCGCCAGCAGCCGCGACAGGGGAGCGGATGGCTACACCTTC
>once|-|TRBV20-1|TRBJ1-1
CSARSREAFF
TGCAGTGCTAGATCGAGGGAAGCTTTCTTT
>-|TRBD2|TRBV7-9|TRBJ2-5
CASSVTSGRETQYF
TGTGCCAGCAGCGTGACTAGCGGAAGGGAGACCCAGTACTTC
>once|-|TRBV3-1/TRBV3-2|TRBJ2-7
CASSQDGSYEQYF
TGTGCCAGCAGCCAAGATGGGAGCTACGAGCAGTACTTC
>-|TRBD1|TRBV14|TRBJ1-3
CASSPDRVHTIYF
TGTGCCAGCAGCCCGGACAGGGTACACACCATATATTTT
>-|-|TRBV15|TRBJ1-2
CATSNGGIGYTF
TGTGCCACCAGCAATGGAGGGATTGGCTACACCTTC
>-|TRBD2|TRBV7-2|TRBJ2-7
CASSPRLAGAYEQYF
TGTGCCAGCAGCCCACGACTAGCGGGGGCCTACGAGCAGTACTTC
>-|-|TRBV12-3/TRBV12-4|TRBJ1-2
CASSGTGTYGYTF
TGTGCCAGCAGTGGAACCGGGACATATGGCTACACCTTC
>-|-|TRBV29-1|TRBJ2-7
CSVEKGRYEQYF
TGCAGCGTTGAGAAGGGGAGGTACGAGCAGTACTTC
>-|-|TRBV15|TRBJ1-5
CATSISPGGNQPQHF
TGTGCCACCAGCATCTCGCCAGGGGGCAATCAGCCCCAGCATTTT
>once|-|TRBV15|TRBJ1-2
CATSELGAREYGYTF
TGTGCCACCAGCGAGTTGGGGGCGCGGGAGTATGGCTACACCTTC
>-|TRBD1|TRBV19|TRBJ2-1
CASAGGSGPSSYNEQFF
TGTGCCAGTGCAGGGGGCTCCGGCCCCAGCTCCTACAATGAGCAGTTCTTC
>-|TRBD2|TRBV3-1/TRBV3-2|TRBJ2-7
CASSQVRGGEQYF
TGTGCCAGCAGCCAAGTACGCGGGGGTGAGCAGTACTTC
>-|TRBD1|TRBV6-5|TRBJ1-2
CASSYTGTGSYGYTF
TGTGCCAGCAGTTATACCGGGACAGGGAGCTATGGCTACACCTTC
>-|-|TRBV18|TRBJ1-1
CASSRLQEGRRSTEAFF
TGTGCCAGCTCACGGTTGCAAGAGGGCCGGCGGAGCACTGAAGCTTTCTTT
>-|-|TRBV19|TRBJ1-5
CASQAYSNQPQHF
TGTGCCAGTCAGGCTTATAGCAATCAGCCCCAGCATTTT